A selection of T cell receptor beta chains follows, all from one sample in a study of T cells in Graves' hyperthyroidism and ophthalmopathy. TCRdb reprocessed the multiplex PCR reads with MiXCR, giving one entry per CDR3 protein. The table includes 490,000 or so distinct CDR3 sequences, approximately 16% detected once. Sequencing was performed on blood. The receptors come from a woman aged 30 to 39 with Graves' ophthalmopathy. CDR3s include the opening cysteine and the closing phenylalanine or tryptophan. A D gene is named only where the DNA matches it firmly. Only some rows state a clone size, as once, few, many or a class for expanded clones.

CDR3 DNA: TGTGCCAGCGGCCCAGTTGTAGAGGAGACCCAGTACTTC; CDR3 protein: CASGPVVEETQYF; J gene: TRBJ2-5; clone size: NA; D gene: NA; V gene: TRBV14
CDR3 DNA: TGTGCCACCAGTGTTGAGGGGACCGGGGAGCTGTTTTTT; CDR3 protein: CATSVEGTGELFF; J gene: TRBJ2-2; clone size: few; D gene: NA; V gene: TRBV24-1
CDR3 DNA: TGTGCCAGCAGTTTATCCGTGGTTAGTGAAAAACTGTTTTTT; CDR3 protein: CASSLSVVSEKLFF; J gene: TRBJ1-4; clone size: NA; D gene: NA; V gene: TRBV28
CDR3 DNA: TGTGCCAGCAGTCTGGGACAGGGGAGGCATGGCTACACCTTC; CDR3 protein: CASSLGQGRHGYTF; J gene: TRBJ1-2; clone size: many; D gene: TRBD1; V gene: TRBV28
CDR3 DNA: TGTGCCAGCAGCTTGGCCGGACTAGCAAATCCCCTAGTTGGAGCAGATACGCAGTATTTT; CDR3 protein: CASSLAGLANPLVGADTQYF; J gene: TRBJ2-3; clone size: NA; D gene: TRBD2; V gene: TRBV5-1
CDR3 DNA: TGTGCCTGGAGTCCCTCCTACGAGCAGTACTTC; CDR3 protein: CAWSPSYEQYF; J gene: TRBJ2-7; clone size: few; D gene: NA; V gene: TRBV30
CDR3 DNA: TGCGCCAGCAGCTCCGGACTAACACAGCAGTACTTC; CDR3 protein: CASSSGLTQQYF; J gene: TRBJ2-7; clone size: few; D gene: NA; V gene: TRBV5-1
CDR3 DNA: TGTGCCAGCAGCATCCGAGGGGCGGGCACTGAAGCTTTCTTT; CDR3 protein: CASSIRGAGTEAFF; J gene: TRBJ1-1; clone size: many; D gene: NA; V gene: TRBV12-3/TRBV12-4
CDR3 DNA: TGCAGCGTTGATTCGTCGGGAGGGCCGGACGAGCAGTACTTC; CDR3 protein: CSVDSSGGPDEQYF; J gene: TRBJ2-7; clone size: NA; D gene: TRBD2; V gene: TRBV29-1
CDR3 DNA: TGCAGCGTTGTTCGGGGAGGGGATGAGCAGTTCTTC; CDR3 protein: CSVVRGGDEQFF; J gene: TRBJ2-1; clone size: many; D gene: TRBD2; V gene: TRBV29-1
CDR3 DNA: TGTGCCAGCAGTTTATCTTCCGCGACCCAGTACTTC; CDR3 protein: CASSLSSATQYF; J gene: TRBJ2-5; clone size: NA; D gene: NA; V gene: TRBV28
CDR3 DNA: TGTGCCAGCAGCAAAAGACCCGGGACAGTTTCCTACAATGAGCAGTTCTTC; CDR3 protein: CASSKRPGTVSYNEQFF; J gene: TRBJ2-1; clone size: NA; D gene: TRBD1; V gene: TRBV3-1
CDR3 DNA: TGTGCCATCTCTTTGTCGGGGGGCGCGAGATTGAACACTGAAGCTTTCTTT; CDR3 protein: CAISLSGGARLNTEAFF; J gene: TRBJ1-1; clone size: NA; D gene: NA; V gene: TRBV10-3
CDR3 DNA: TGTGCCAGCAGCTTATGGGGGGGACGGACCATGAACACTGAAGCTTTCTTT; CDR3 protein: CASSLWGGRTMNTEAFF; J gene: TRBJ1-1; clone size: NA; D gene: NA; V gene: TRBV7-9
CDR3 DNA: TGTGCCAGCAGCTTGGGGCAGGGGATAGATACGCAGTATTTT; CDR3 protein: CASSLGQGIDTQYF; J gene: TRBJ2-3; clone size: few; D gene: NA; V gene: TRBV5-6
CDR3 DNA: TGCGCCAGCAGCCCAGACAGGGGAGGAGCAACTAATGAAAAACTGTTTTTT; CDR3 protein: CASSPDRGGATNEKLFF; J gene: TRBJ1-4; clone size: NA; D gene: TRBD1; V gene: TRBV5-1
CDR3 DNA: TGTGCCAGCAGCCAACCCCCGGGACAACCTTCTCAAGAGACCCAGTACTTC; CDR3 protein: CASSQPPGQPSQETQYF; J gene: TRBJ2-5; clone size: NA; D gene: NA; V gene: TRBV7-9
CDR3 DNA: TGCAGCGTTGAGGCAGATCTCGGACGCGATGAAAAACTGTTTTTT; CDR3 protein: CSVEADLGRDEKLFF; J gene: TRBJ1-4; clone size: few; D gene: NA; V gene: TRBV29-1
CDR3 DNA: TGTGCCAGCAGCAGAGGAGGGGCCCACTCCTACGAGCAGTACTTC; CDR3 protein: CASSRGGAHSYEQYF; J gene: TRBJ2-7; clone size: many; D gene: NA; V gene: TRBV11-1
CDR3 DNA: TGTGCCAGCAGCATAGGGGCCCTTAATTCACCCCTCCACTTT; CDR3 protein: CASSIGALNSPLHF; J gene: TRBJ1-6; clone size: few; D gene: NA; V gene: TRBV9
CDR3 DNA: TGTGCCAGCAGGGGAGGACGGAACCTAGAGACCCAGTACTTC; CDR3 protein: CASRGGRNLETQYF; J gene: TRBJ2-5; clone size: many; D gene: NA; V gene: TRBV28
CDR3 DNA: TGTGCCAGCAGCTTAGATAGGGCCAGGACTTTCTTT; CDR3 protein: CASSLDRARTFF; J gene: TRBJ1-1; clone size: NA; D gene: NA; V gene: TRBV7-9
CDR3 DNA: TGTGCCAGCAGTGAAGCCGGGACTAGCGGTAGCACAGATACGCAGTATTTT; CDR3 protein: CASSEAGTSGSTDTQYF; J gene: TRBJ2-3; clone size: NA; D gene: TRBD2; V gene: TRBV2
CDR3 DNA: TGTGCCAGCAGTCCGACCGCGGTAGAGCAGTACTTC; CDR3 protein: CASSPTAVEQYF; J gene: TRBJ2-7; clone size: many; D gene: NA; V gene: TRBV12-3/TRBV12-4
CDR3 DNA: TGTGCCAGCAGCTTAGCGACAGCGGGAGTAAGCACAGATACGCAGTATTTT; CDR3 protein: CASSLATAGVSTDTQYF; J gene: TRBJ2-3; clone size: few; D gene: TRBD2; V gene: TRBV7-8
CDR3 DNA: TGTGCCAGCAGCTCTTCCAGGGTGGATGAGCAGTTCTTC; CDR3 protein: CASSSSRVDEQFF; J gene: TRBJ2-1; clone size: few; D gene: NA; V gene: TRBV9
CDR3 DNA: TGTGCCAGTTTTTCGATTCAGGGGAGTTCCTACGAGCAGTACTTC; CDR3 protein: CASFSIQGSSYEQYF; J gene: TRBJ2-7; clone size: many; D gene: NA; V gene: TRBV28
CDR3 DNA: TGTGCCAGCAGCGCCGGCCTCATGGGGACTAGTTACTTC; CDR3 protein: CASSAGLMGTSYF; J gene: TRBJ2-5; clone size: few; D gene: TRBD2; V gene: TRBV9